A single sample gave rise to the 21 T cell receptor beta chains below, sequenced in a study of blood T cell repertoires in COVID-19. Only in-frame clones appear in the TCRdb table, and some are missing; sequencing was by immunoSEQ multiplex PCR. The data show around 140,000 clones, roughly nine tenths seen once. The sample consisted of peripheral blood. Receptors were obtained from a human donor in a cohort sampled during active COVID-19.

The chain is built from TRBV6-4 and TRBJ1-1; D is ambiguous. Germline CDR1 is MRHNA and CDR2 is SNTAGT. CDR3 length: 13 amino acids. V lost 5 bases to trimming and J lost 1 base, with 8 bases between them. DNA of the CDR3: TGTGCCAGCAGTCGACAACAGAACACTGAAGCTTTCTTT. Encoded protein: CASSRQQNTEAFF.

The V and J genes are TRBV7-3 and TRBJ2-7; 10 bases align to TRBD1. This CDR3 spans 14 amino acids. The V gene end was trimmed by 2 bases and the J gene end by 5 bases; junction bases not matched to a gene: 3. Germline V gives CDR1 SGHTA, CDR2 FQGTGA. The CDR3, as DNA: TGTGCCAGCAGCTTACGACAGGGGGCCGACGAGCAGTACTTC. Amino acids: CASSLRQGADEQYF.

The rearrangement links TRBV6-5 to TRBJ1-1, with D unresolved. Germline values: CDR1 MNHEY, CDR2 SVGAGI. V was pared by 0 bases and J by 4 bases, with 9 bases between. The length of the CDR3 is 14 residues. CDR3 sequence: CASSYSRSRTEAFF. Written as DNA, the CDR3 is TGTGCCAGCAGTTACTCCCGGTCTCGCACTGAAGCTTTCTTT.

The genes are TRBV7-9 and TRBJ1-2; 7 positions agree with TRBD1. The V gene end was trimmed by 5 bases and the J gene end by 8 bases; junction bases not matched to a gene: 11. Germline loops: CDR1 SEHNR, CDR2 FQNEAQ (reference sequence). CDR3 size: 14 residues. This CDR3 reads CASSLIEGARGYTF. CDR3 bases: TGTGCCAGCAGCCTGATAGAGGGGGCGAGGGGCTACACCTTC.

This chain connects TRBV2 to TRBJ2-1; D call uncertain. V was cut by 7 bases and J by 6 bases, with 10 bases left in between. This CDR3 is built from 12 residues. CDR1 and CDR2 (germline): SNHLY, FYNNEI. The CDR3 is CASNERANEQFF. DNA for the CDR3: TGTGCCAGCAACGAACGAGCCAATGAGCAGTTCTTC. Supplemented by reference TRBV2 and TRBJ2-1, the full variable domain reads EPEVTQTPSHQVTQMGQEVILRCVPISNHLYFYWYRQILGQKVEFLVSFYNNEISEKSEIFDDQFSVERPDGSNFTLKIRSTKLEDSAMYFCASNERANEQFFGPGTRLTVL.

The chain links TRBV2 to TRBJ2-7; 12 positions agree with TRBD2. This CDR3 has 16 residues. J was trimmed by 2 bases and V by 2 bases; bases with no gene match: 4. The germline V gene has CDR1 SNHLY and CDR2 FYNNEI. This CDR3 reads CASSEWLAGGPYEQYF. DNA of the CDR3: TGTGCCAGCAGTGAATGGCTAGCGGGGGGGCCCTACGAGCAGTACTTC.

This clone was recorded a few times. The rearrangement joins TRBV7-9 to TRBJ2-7; tentative D call: TRBD2 (6 bases). The CDR3 contains 15 residues. Germline V CDR1 and CDR2: SEHNR, FQNEAQ (reference sequence). The germline V and J ends were trimmed by 4 bases and 2 bases, with 15 bases remaining between them. The CDR3 DNA sequence: TGTGCCAGCAGCTCCAGAGCGGGCCAACCCTACGAGCAGTACTTC. Translating gives CASSSRAGQPYEQYF.

The V call is TRBV4-2, the J call TRBJ2-5; 12 nucleotides agree with TRBD2. The J segment lost 1 base and the V segment lost 3 bases, leaving 3 bases of the junction unmatched. Germline-derived CDR1 and CDR2 are LGHNA and YNFKEQ. CDR3 length: 16 residues. CDR3 DNA sequence: TGTGCCAGCAGCCACCGGACTAGCGGGGTCCAAGAGACCCAGTACTTC. Translating gives CASSHRTSGVQETQYF.

The chain has TRBV19 and TRBJ2-1; tentative D call: TRBD2 (5 bases). The germline V and J ends were trimmed by 8 bases and 8 bases, with 25 bases remaining between them. Per the germline V gene, CDR1 is LNHDA and CDR2 is SQIVND (reference sequence). The CDR3 has 16 amino acids. The DNA for the CDR3 is TGTGCCAGTTATCCCGGGGTTGGGTCTAGCTCCTATGAGCAGTTCTTC. Its protein is CASYPGVGSSSYEQFF.

CDR3 sequence: CASSLEQPANTGELFF. The CDR3 bases are TGTGCCAGCAGCTTAGAACAACCCGCGAACACCGGGGAGCTGTTTTTT. The rearrangement uses TRBV7-7 and TRBJ2-2; no clear D gene. This CDR3 is 16 amino acids long. V lost 1 base to trimming and J lost 0 bases, with 9 bases between them. Germline V gives CDR1 SSHAT, CDR2 FNYEAQ (reference sequence).

With regard to this clone: The junction departs from the called germline gene at one end, perhaps through a read error. This chain uses TRBV6-4 with TRBJ1-1; maybe TRBD1 (5 bases). The CDR3 length is 15 residues. Germline CDR1 and CDR2: MRHNA and SNTAGT. In DNA, the CDR3 is TGTGCCAGCAGTGAATATGGGGGGTCGAACGCTGAAGCTTTCTTT. It yields the protein CASSEYGGSNAEAFF.

V and J are TRBV6-5 and TRBJ1-2; weak D call: TRBD1 (5 bases). The CDR3 extends over 12 amino acids. V shed 8 bases and J shed 6 bases, with 13 bases lying between them. Germline V gene sequence: CDR1 MNHEY, CDR2 SVGAGI. This CDR3 reads CASGLGGNGYTF. The CDR3 DNA sequence: TGTGCCAGCGGCCTCGGGGGTAATGGCTACACCTTC.

This sequence joins TRBV25-1 and TRBJ2-1, with 7 positions matching TRBD1. The CDR3 length is 16 residues. The V gene end was trimmed by 4 bases and the J gene end by 0 bases; junction bases not matched to a gene: 6. Germline CDR1 reads MGHDK; CDR2 reads SYGVNS. CDR3 in amino acids: CASSGDRASSYNEQFF. The CDR3 DNA reads as TGTGCCAGCAGTGGAGACAGGGCGAGCTCCTACAATGAGCAGTTCTTC.

This chain links TRBV5-6 with TRBJ1-6; 7 nucleotides line up with TRBD1. The CDR3 is made up of 16 amino acids. Trimming removed 4 bases from V and 6 bases from J; junction bases left unmatched: 10. CDR1 and CDR2 from the germline V gene are SGHDT and YYEEEE. For the CDR3, the DNA is TGTGCCAGCAGCGGATCCGCGGGACAGAGTAATTCACCCCTCCACTTT. Residues: CASSGSAGQSNSPLHF.

V and J are TRBV12-5 and TRBJ1-3, with no clear D. Between the trimmed V and J ends, which lost 5 bases and 0 bases, there was a span of 8 bases. Germline V lookup: CDR1 LGHNT, CDR2 FRNRAP. This CDR3 contains 14 residues. CDR3 in amino acids: CASGPPFSGNTIYF. CDR3 sequence (DNA): TGTGCTAGTGGTCCCCCCTTCTCTGGAAACACCATATATTTT.

The rearrangement joins TRBV6-5 to TRBJ2-3, with no clear D. The V end was cut by 2 bases, the J end by 1 base, with 7 bases between. Germline CDR1 reads MNHEY; CDR2 reads SVGAGI. The CDR3 runs 14 residues. The CDR3 DNA follows: TGTGCCAGCAGTTACGGCCGGGGCACAGATACGCAGTATTTT. Its translation: CASSYGRGTDTQYF.

This rearrangement joins TRBV2 to TRBJ2-5; a possible D gene is TRBD2 (6 bases). The CDR3 length is 13 residues. CDR1 and CDR2 (germline): SNHLY, FYNNEI. Trimming stripped 3 bases from V and 5 bases from J, with 10 bases between. The CDR3 sequence is CASSDGGGETQYF. In DNA form, the CDR3 reads TGTGCCAGCAGTGACGGGGGTGGGGAGACCCAGTACTTC.

The gene calls are TRBV7-9 and TRBJ1-2; tentatively, D is TRBD1 (5 bases). V lost 3 bases to trimming and J lost 6 bases, with 11 bases between them. There are 13 residues in the CDR3. Germline assignment: CDR1 SEHNR and CDR2 FQNEAQ (reference sequence). The CDR3 nucleotides are TGTGCCAGCAGCTTTTCAGGGTCGGATGGCTACACCTTC. Its translation is CASSFSGSDGYTF.

CDR3 DNA sequence: TGTGCCAGCTCACCACGAGGGGGAAGTGGAAACACCATATATTTT. Translation gives CASSPRGGSGNTIYF. This chain joins TRBV18 and TRBJ1-3; possible D gene TRBD1, 6 bases. Germline values: CDR1 KGHSH, CDR2 LQKENI. The V end lost 1 base, the J end lost 3 bases, and 10 bases lay between the germline ends. CDR3 length: 15 amino acids.

The chain links TRBV19 to TRBJ2-7; D might be TRBD1 (5 bases). CDR3 length equals 14 residues. Germline CDR1 LNHDA, CDR2 SQIVND (reference sequence). The V end was cut by 2 bases, the J end by 7 bases, with 15 bases between. In nucleotides, the CDR3 is TGTGCCAGTAGTATAAGGGATGACAGATCTGAGCAGTACTTC. Protein: CASSIRDDRSEQYF.

In its sample, this clone was seen once. This chain links TRBV7-7 with TRBJ2-5; weak D call: TRBD2 (5 bases). Trimming took 1 base from V and 7 from J, leaving 16 bases between them. The CDR3 extends over 15 amino acids. The V gene's germline CDR1 is SSHAT and CDR2 FNYEAQ (reference sequence). CDR3 DNA sequence: TGTGCCAGCAGCTTAGGCCCCGGAGGTTTGAGGACCCAGTACTTC. It specifies CASSLGPGGLRTQYF.